This record concerns one T cell receptor (beta chain) sequence. Its antigen is currently unknown. This sample was taken from a study of human T cells and chemical hapten exposure. The overall study: All patients underwent weekly scalp dosing with diphenylcyclopropenone for the full approximately 23-week study. Whole-study findings and limits: With DPC sensitization, TCRs exceeding 1 in 1000 frequency showed no change.

Using its own MiXCR run on the RACE reads, TCRdb lists one record per CDR3 protein. The table has around 380,000 distinct CDR3 sequences, more than 4.5% seen once. Germline trimming cut 0 bases from V and 1 base from J; bases unmatched to any gene: 3. The CDR3 runs to 17 residues. Germline V gene data show CDR1 as MNHEY and CDR2 as SVGAGI. Documented time point: patch test 1, 2 weeks after DPC sensitization. Described treatment: therapeutic diphenylcyclopropenone sensitization with weekly scalp DPC. Each patch test followed a blood draw. It was unfractionated whole blood from which total RNA was extracted.

The sample here was whole blood, taken in connection with sensitization to the hapten diphenylcyclopropenone (DPC). This clonotype was sampled from a woman aged 45-65 years with alopecia areata. Some clones in this sample may be carry-over from other donors' samples. V and J are TRBV6-5 and TRBJ2-1, with 10 positions matching TRBD2. The CDR3 DNA sequence: TGTGCCAGCAGTTACTCGCTAGCGGGGGATTCCTACAATGAGCAGTTCTTC. Protein product: CASSYSLAGDSYNEQFF.